These 13 T cell receptor beta chains were sequenced from one sample in a study of shared clonotypes between healthy human individuals. Naivety among CD8 cells was defined by CD45RO negativity and positive CCR7 selection, thereby excluding terminally differentiated effector memory CD45RA+ cells. The repertoire was sequenced with immunoSEQ multiplex PCR; TCRdb's copy has only in-frame clones and lacks some. Here the sample spans hundreds of thousands of clones, 95% to 97% being singletons. The sample consisted of naive CD8+ T cells sorted from blood. These receptors were obtained from a man aged 30 to 45 in good health.

The V gene is TRBV9, the J gene TRBJ2-2; no reliable D call. The V end was cut by 6 bases, the J end by 2 bases, with 11 bases between. Germline assignment: CDR1 SGDLS and CDR2 YYNGEE. The CDR3 loop spans 14 amino acids. CDR3 DNA sequence: TGTGCCAGCACGGACGCCCTCAACACCGGGGAGCTGTTTTTT. It translates to CASTDALNTGELFF.

J is TRBJ2-7 and V is TRBV28; D perhaps matches TRBD2 (5 bases). This CDR3 spans 13 amino acids. Trimming took 8 bases from V and 2 from J, leaving 13 bases between them. Germline V gene data show CDR1 as MDHEN and CDR2 as SYDVKM. The CDR3 DNA sequence: TGTGCCAGCTCAAGGACTGATGCCTACGAGCAGTACTTC. Translated: CASSRTDAYEQYF.

The V gene is TRBV27, the J gene TRBJ2-1; the D is unclear. CDR1 and CDR2 (germline): MNHEY, SMNVEV (reference sequence). Trimming removed 2 bases from V and 5 bases from J, with 7 bases in between. The CDR3 sequence is 13 residues long. The CDR3 loop reads CASSLLGNNEQFF. The CDR3 coding sequence is TGTGCCAGCAGTTTACTGGGGAACAATGAGCAGTTCTTC.

The CDR3 loop is CASSLSLGESVYEQYF. CDR3 sequence (DNA): TGTGCCAGCAGTTTATCGCTAGGAGAGAGCGTTTACGAGCAGTACTTC. The genes are TRBV27 and TRBJ2-7; D not certain. V lost 0 bases, J lost 4 bases, and 16 bases lay in between. The germline CDR1 and CDR2 sequences are MNHEY and SMNVEV (reference sequence). This CDR3 contains 16 residues.

The chain combines TRBV27 with TRBJ2-7; 7 bases map to TRBD2. The CDR3 extends over 16 amino acids. The junction had 12 bases not matched to a gene; V was cut back by 5 bases and J by 2 bases. CDR1 MNHEY and CDR2 SMNVEV come from the germline V gene (reference sequence). The CDR3 DNA is TGTGCCAGCAGTCGGGGGGTTCACCAGTATGCCTACGAGCAGTACTTC. Its translation is CASSRGVHQYAYEQYF.

This chain links TRBV7-6 with TRBJ2-5, with D possibly TRBD2 on 5 matching bases. Germline V CDR1 and CDR2: SGHVS, FNYEAQ. V was pared by 5 bases and J by 0 bases, with 10 bases between. The CDR3 length is 14 residues. CDR3 bases: TGTGCCAGCAGCCAAGGACTCTACCAAGAGACCCAGTACTTC. It codes for CASSQGLYQETQYF.

The chain has TRBV4-3 and TRBJ2-3; the D gene is possibly TRBD1 (6 bases). Germline CDR1 is LGHNA and CDR2 is YSLEER. This CDR3 has 15 residues. With 4 bases removed from V and 0 bases from J, the gap between germline ends came to 11 bases. For the CDR3, the DNA is TGCGCCAGCAGCCTTAGACAGGCTAGCACAGATACGCAGTATTTT. It codes for CASSLRQASTDTQYF.

The chain employs TRBV7-6 and TRBJ2-7; tentatively, D is TRBD2 (6 bases). Deletions cut 2 bases from V and 4 bases from J, with 12 bases between. CDR1 is SGHVS, CDR2 FNYEAQ, per germline. The CDR3 is 14 residues long. The DNA of the CDR3 is TGTGCCAGCAGCTTAATGGAGGGAGAGTACGAGCAGTACTTC. Amino acids: CASSLMEGEYEQYF.

The chain carries TRBV7-6 and TRBJ2-7; TRBD1 matches 8 bases. This CDR3 has 15 residues. Per the germline V gene, CDR1 is SGHVS and CDR2 is FNYEAQ. Trimming at V came to 4 bases and at J to 3 bases, leaving 8 bases not matched to a gene. CDR3 sequence: CASSSGQGSSYEQYF. The CDR3 DNA is TGTGCCAGCAGCTCTGGACAGGGTTCGAGCTACGAGCAGTACTTC. The full variable domain, with the rest looked up from reference TRBV7-6 and TRBJ2-7, is GAGVSQSPRYKVTKRGQDVALRCDPISGHVSLYWYRQALGQGPEFLTYFNYEAQQDKSGLPNDRFSAERPEGSISTLTIQRTEQRDSAMYRCASSSGQGSSYEQYFGPGTRLTVT.

The rearrangement joins TRBV9 to TRBJ2-5; 11 nucleotides line up with TRBD2. Germline V gene data show CDR1 as SGDLS and CDR2 as YYNGEE. The CDR3 is made up of 15 amino acids. Trimming took 2 bases from V and 2 from J; bases not matched to a gene: 2. The CDR3 sequence: CASSVRLAGQETQYF. The CDR3 DNA reads TGTGCCAGCAGCGTTAGACTAGCGGGACAAGAGACCCAGTACTTC.

The chain combines TRBV19 with TRBJ2-1, with a weak D call TRBD2 (5 bases). CDR3 length equals 16 residues. Germline V gene lookup returns CDR1 LNHDA and CDR2 SQIVND (reference sequence). The V gene lost 9 bases and the J gene lost 0 bases, with 18 bases spanning the gap. The CDR3 reads CASQDGVMSSYNEQFF. The CDR3 DNA reads TGTGCCAGCCAGGACGGGGTGATGAGCTCCTACAATGAGCAGTTCTTC.

The chain has TRBV5-1 and TRBJ2-2; D is uncertain. Trimming took 0 bases from V and 5 from J, leaving 20 bases between them. CDR3 size: 18 residues. CDR1 is SGHRS, CDR2 YFSETQ, per germline. This CDR3 reads CASSLDPTHFEGTGELFF. CDR3 sequence (DNA): TGCGCCAGCAGCTTGGACCCCACACACTTCGAAGGAACCGGGGAGCTGTTTTTT.

The rearrangement links TRBV19 to TRBJ2-3; 8 bases are shared with TRBD2. CDR3 length: 14 amino acids. Germline-derived CDR1 and CDR2 are LNHDA and SQIVND (reference sequence). Losses at the gene ends were 4 bases for V and 3 bases for J; bases not matched to a gene: 3. CDR3 sequence reads: CASSTRGGTDTQYF. CDR3 nucleotide sequence: TGTGCCAGTAGTACTCGCGGGGGGACAGATACGCAGTATTTT.